This T cell receptor beta chain derives from a study of blood T cell repertoires in COVID-19. Whole-study context: The samples span acute and convalescent COVID-19 from the United States, Italy and Spain.

V was pared by 4 bases and J by 6 bases, with 6 bases of the junction left unmatched. CDR1 is SGHRS, CDR2 YFSETQ, per germline. This CDR3 region has 13 residues. Per the original data handling: Amplification with reference gene primers provided the estimates of nucleated cell counts. The data were produced by immunoSEQ multiplex PCR, yet TCRdb's version contains in-frame clones alone and is incomplete. V, J and clone size were drawn from that table, and D and trimming were deduced from the DNA. The sample carries approximately 81,000 clones, roughly nine tenths recorded once. V is TRBV5-1 and J is TRBJ1-1; 7 bases align to TRBD1. This TCR was recovered from a woman in her 50s in a cohort sampled during active COVID-19. Material: peripheral blood. The CDR3 coding sequence is TGCGCCAGCAGCGCCGACAGGGCAGCTGAAGCTTTCTTT. Its translation is CASSADRAAEAFF.